This is a list of T cell receptor beta chains from one sample in a study of tumour-infiltrating T cells in Burkitt lymphoma. The data were produced by immunoSEQ multiplex PCR, yet TCRdb's version contains in-frame clones alone and is incomplete. The table records about 17,000 clones, 70% to 80% of them present only once. Sequencing input: tumor tissue. These receptors were taken from a human donor with diffuse large B-cell lymphoma. CDR3s include the opening cysteine and the closing phenylalanine or tryptophan. Each record gives: J gene, D gene, clone size, V gene, CDR3 DNA, CDR3 protein. D genes are given only for firm matches. For some rows the clone size is stated as once, few or many, or as a class when expanded; others skip it.

J: TRBJ1-1
D: NA
size: once
V: TRBV2
DNA: TGTGCCAGCAATAACGGTCCCATAGGCACTGAAGCTTTCTTT
CDR3: CASNNGPIGTEAFF

J: TRBJ1-1
D: NA
size: NA
V: TRBV27
DNA: TGTGCCAGCAGTTCTCGGGACCAGAACACTGAAGCTTTCTTT
CDR3: CASSSRDQNTEAFF

J: TRBJ2-1
D: NA
size: once
V: TRBV20-1
DNA: TGCAGTGTTAGCAGGGCTGAGCAGTTCTTC
CDR3: CSVSRAEQFF

J: TRBJ1-4
D: NA
size: few
V: TRBV7-9
DNA: TGTGCCAGCACCCGGGTGGATAATGAAAAACTGTTTTTT
CDR3: CASTRVDNEKLFF

J: TRBJ2-1
D: NA
size: NA
V: TRBV15
DNA: TGTGCCACCAGCAGAGATCTGGGGCTTGGACAGTTCTTC
CDR3: CATSRDLGLGQFF

J: TRBJ2-1
D: NA
size: NA
V: TRBV6-5
DNA: TGTGCCAGCAGTTCCGGAACACGTCCCCTGTTCTTC
CDR3: CASSSGTRPLFF

J: TRBJ2-7
D: NA
size: NA
V: TRBV9
DNA: TGTGCCAGCGAGCGATTTAGAACAGGGTATGCTGGGCAGTACTTC
CDR3: CASERFRTGYAGQYF

J: TRBJ1-2
D: NA
size: NA
V: TRBV5-5
DNA: TGTGCCAGCAGCTTGGAGGGGTACGGCTACACCTTC
CDR3: CASSLEGYGYTF

J: TRBJ2-2
D: NA
size: once
V: TRBV5-6
DNA: TGTGCCAGCAGCTTCAGGACACCCCTGGTCAGGGAGCTGTTTTTT
CDR3: CASSFRTPLVRELFF

J: TRBJ2-2
D: TRBD1
size: once
V: TRBV9
DNA: TGTGCCAGCAGCGTAAACCCCAGGGGGCCAAACACCGGGGAGCTGTTTTTT
CDR3: CASSVNPRGPNTGELFF